What follows is one T cell receptor (beta chain) and its context. The sample originates from a study of blood T cell repertoires in COVID-19. Measured with immunoSEQ multiplex PCR; TCRdb has only the in-frame clones, and not every one. This table has 400,000 to 550,000 clones, roughly 91% appearing once. The germline CDR1 and CDR2 sequences are MDHEN and SYDVKM. Trimming took off 5 bases at V and 5 bases at J, with 21 bases between the two ends. This CDR3 comprises 16 residues. The source material was peripheral blood. The rearrangement joins TRBV28 to TRBJ2-5, with D maybe TRBD1 (7 bases). This clonotype was sampled from a woman aged 25 to 39 with acute or convalescent COVID-19. CDR3 loop: CASSPIQGGALETQYF. CDR3 bases: TGTGCCAGCAGTCCAATTCAGGGGGGCGCGTTGGAGACCCAGTACTTC.